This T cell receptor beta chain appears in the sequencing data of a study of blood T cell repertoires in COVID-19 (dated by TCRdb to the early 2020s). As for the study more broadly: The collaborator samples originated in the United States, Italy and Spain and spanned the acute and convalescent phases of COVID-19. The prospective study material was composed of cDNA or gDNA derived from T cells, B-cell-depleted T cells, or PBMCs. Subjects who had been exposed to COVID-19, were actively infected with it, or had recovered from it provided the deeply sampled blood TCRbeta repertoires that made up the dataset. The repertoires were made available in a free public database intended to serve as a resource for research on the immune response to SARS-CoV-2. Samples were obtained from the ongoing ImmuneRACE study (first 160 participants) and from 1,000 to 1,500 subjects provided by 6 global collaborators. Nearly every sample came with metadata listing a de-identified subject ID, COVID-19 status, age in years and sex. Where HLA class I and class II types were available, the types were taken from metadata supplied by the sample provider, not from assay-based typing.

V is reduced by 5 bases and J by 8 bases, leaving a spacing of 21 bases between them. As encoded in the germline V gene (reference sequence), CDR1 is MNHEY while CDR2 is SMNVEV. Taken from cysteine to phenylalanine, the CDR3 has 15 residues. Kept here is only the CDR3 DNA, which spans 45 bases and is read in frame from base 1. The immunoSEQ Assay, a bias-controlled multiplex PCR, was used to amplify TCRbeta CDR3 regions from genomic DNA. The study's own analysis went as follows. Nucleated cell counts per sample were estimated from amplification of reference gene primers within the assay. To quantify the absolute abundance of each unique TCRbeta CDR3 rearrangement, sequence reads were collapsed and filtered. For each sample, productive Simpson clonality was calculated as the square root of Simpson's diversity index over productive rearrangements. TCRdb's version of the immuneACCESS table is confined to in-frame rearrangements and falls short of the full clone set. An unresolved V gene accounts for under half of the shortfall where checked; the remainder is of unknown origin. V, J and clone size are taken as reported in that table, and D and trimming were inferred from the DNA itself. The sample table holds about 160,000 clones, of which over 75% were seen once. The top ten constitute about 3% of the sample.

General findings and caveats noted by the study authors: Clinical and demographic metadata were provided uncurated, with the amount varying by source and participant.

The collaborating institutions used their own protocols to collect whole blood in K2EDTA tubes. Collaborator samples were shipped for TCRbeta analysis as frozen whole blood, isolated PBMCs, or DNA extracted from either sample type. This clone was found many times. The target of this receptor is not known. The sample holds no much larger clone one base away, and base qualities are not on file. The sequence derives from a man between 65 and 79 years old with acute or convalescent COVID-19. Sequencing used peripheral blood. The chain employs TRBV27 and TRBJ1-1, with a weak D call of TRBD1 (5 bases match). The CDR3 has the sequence CASSQRGIGDLEAFF. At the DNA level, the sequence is TGTGCCAGCAGTCAAAGGGGAATTGGGGATCTCGAAGCTTTCTTT.